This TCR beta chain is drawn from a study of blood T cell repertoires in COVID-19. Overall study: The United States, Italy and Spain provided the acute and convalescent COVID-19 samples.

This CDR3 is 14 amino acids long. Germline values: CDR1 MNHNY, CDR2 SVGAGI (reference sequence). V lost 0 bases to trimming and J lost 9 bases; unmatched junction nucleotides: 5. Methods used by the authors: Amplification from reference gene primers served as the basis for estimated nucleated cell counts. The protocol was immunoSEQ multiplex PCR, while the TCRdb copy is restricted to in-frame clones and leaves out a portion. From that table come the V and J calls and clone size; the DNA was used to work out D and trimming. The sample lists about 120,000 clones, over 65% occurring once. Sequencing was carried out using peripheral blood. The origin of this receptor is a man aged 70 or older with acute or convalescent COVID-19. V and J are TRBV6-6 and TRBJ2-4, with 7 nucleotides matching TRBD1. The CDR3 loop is CASSYSDTGVIQYF. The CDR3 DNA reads TGTGCCAGCAGTTACTCAGACACAGGGGTCATTCAGTACTTC.